The present TCR beta chain was sequenced within a study of blood T cells in healthy people across ages (dated by TCRdb to about 2015). General notes on the study: In model experiments, template switching captured roughly one uniquely barcoded TCR beta cDNA molecule for every two T cells. To avoid experimental bias, donors of different ages were distributed randomly across sequencing lanes. To track age-related changes in TCR beta repertoire diversity, the study relied on deep sequencing normalized with unique cDNA molecular identifiers. The donors were split into four age groups: young (average about 15 years), middle-aged (roughly 39), aged (more than 60) and long-lived (about 82). Two additional independent replicas of 1 million unique cDNA reads from the same blood draw were analyzed for two donors (one aged 18 to 29 and one aged 80 or older). Overall study results and their limits: Total diversity estimates from one million sequenced T cells were considered lower bounds and underestimates. As age increased, observed TCR beta diversity per million T cells dropped in a roughly linear way, and a significant reduction was already evident by age approximately 40. Compared with the aged group, the long-lived group had more naive CD4+ T cells, fewer expanded clones and increased TCR diversity, a pattern suggesting age selection. Because donor CMV infection status was unknown, age-related changes in expanded clonotypes were potentially confounded. Since profiling was done on bulk unsorted PBMCs, naive and antigen-experienced compartments could not be conclusively compared. A strong correlation was found between observed TCR beta diversity and the percentage of naive T cells measured by flow cytometry.

Including the terminal cysteine and phenylalanine, the CDR3 comprises 13 residues. The only DNA kept is the CDR3, 39 bases in frame from the first base. CDR1 is given as ENHRY and CDR2 as SYGVKD, both from the germline V gene. V drops 0 bases and J drops 2 bases, leaving 4 bases in between. This clonotype was observed at least ten times. Its antigen is not yet known. Base qualities were left out, and no much larger clone turns up one base away. Donors were 40 or so systemically healthy Caucasian individuals from Russia aged roughly 6 to 90 years. Around 10 milliliters of peripheral blood were collected from each donor into EDTA-treated Vacutainer tubes. Ficoll-Paque density-gradient centrifugation was used to isolate PBMCs, with at least 7 million obtained per sample. Trizol reagent was used to extract total RNA from the PBMCs, yielding at least 5 micrograms per sample. The percentages of naive CD45RAhigh/CD27high T cells were determined by flow cytometry on a PBMC aliquot from every donor.

The library was produced with 5' RACE. The sequencing machine was an Illumina HiSeq 2500. A second PCR of about 7 to 12 cycles was performed with a sample-barcoded 5' primer and a J-beta primer mix. A template-switch 5' adaptor carrying 12 random nucleotides introduced a unique molecular identifier onto each TCR beta cDNA molecule. Each sample yielded at least 2.5 million CDR3-containing paired-end reads. All of the RNA was converted into first-strand cDNA using the Mint cDNA synthesis kit, with a TRBC-specific oligonucleotide serving as the primer. All cDNA was treated with uracil-DNA glycosylase and then went through a first 18-cycle PCR with the universal primers M1SS and BC2_uni_R. Under the source paper's analysis protocol: For normalization, 1 million high-quality reads were randomly selected from each sample, with every read carrying a distinct molecular identifier. Instead of being binned into consensus sequences, reads that shared molecular identifiers were thrown out. CDR3 identification, clonotype clustering and error correction used MiTCR with a Q25 quality threshold and the strictest error-elimination algorithm. A nonparametric unseen species model with Euler transformation was used to estimate lower-bound total TCR beta diversity. Through fastp at Q25 and MiXCR, TCRdb rebuilt clones from the public reads, retaining in-frame beta chains. Every CDR3 protein is listed once, alongside the most common genes and DNA of its rows. TCRdb, rather than the study authors, made the V and J calls. The sample includes around 1,500,000 distinct CDR3 sequences, with over 25% observed a single time. The top ten constitute 7.7% of the sample.

Sequenced: blood. The origin of this receptor is a woman aged 30 to 39 in good health. Rearrangement joined TRBV10-3 to TRBJ2-5, with the D gene uncertain. The sequenced DNA: TGTGCCATCAGTGAGTCTCAGCAAGAGACCCAGTACTTC. The translation is CAISESQQETQYF.